This is a list of T cell receptor beta chains from one sample in a study of blood T cell repertoires in COVID-19. Clones were sequenced by immunoSEQ multiplex PCR, and TCRdb holds only the in-frame ones, with some missing. The table lists hundreds of thousands of clones, 85% to 90% of them singletons. Material for sequencing was PBMCs or T cells enriched from blood (not recorded which). Receptor source: a young man who had recovered from COVID-19. The CDR3 runs from the conserved cysteine through the conserved F or W. The D gene is left open where the match is weak. Size is omitted from some rows. Given values are once, few, many or a class for expanded clones.

j_call,v_call,d_call,clone_size,cdr3_nt,cdr3_aa
TRBJ1-1,TRBV10-2,-,-,TGCGCCAGCAGTTCCGCGAGGGACACTGAAGCTTTCTTT,CASSSARDTEAFF
TRBJ2-3,TRBV7-9,-,-,TGTGCCAGCAGGAGGACAGCTAGCACAGATACGCAGTATTTT,CASRRTASTDTQYF
TRBJ2-1,TRBV6-6,TRBD1,-,TGTGCCAGCAGTTACTCGAGACAGGGAGCCAATGAGCAGTTCTTC,CASSYSRQGANEQFF
TRBJ2-1,TRBV7-9,TRBD2,-,TGTGCCAGCAGTCAAACAGGGTCTAGCGGGAGCTACAATGAGCAGTTCTTC,CASSQTGSSGSYNEQFF
TRBJ1-5,TRBV6-5,-,-,TGTGCCAGCAGTTCTTCCGCCGTGAGTCAGCCCCAGCATTTT,CASSSSAVSQPQHF
TRBJ1-1,TRBV10-2,-,-,TGCGCCAGCAGGACTCTGAACACTGAAGCTTTCTTT,CASRTLNTEAFF
TRBJ1-2,TRBV7-9,-,-,TGTGCCAGCAGCTCCCCGTATGGCTACACCTTC,CASSSPYGYTF
TRBJ2-5,TRBV2,TRBD1,-,TGTGCCAGCAGAGGGGTTACAGGGGCGGGTCCCCAAGAGACCCAGTACTTC,CASRGVTGAGPQETQYF
TRBJ1-6,TRBV30,-,few,TGTGCCTGGAGTGCATTTGAGGGAATTGGTTCACCCCTCCACTTT,CAWSAFEGIGSPLHF
TRBJ1-3,TRBV2,-,few,TGTGCCAGCAGTGAAGGAAGGGGTGTGTCTGGAAACACCATATATTTT,CASSEGRGVSGNTIYF